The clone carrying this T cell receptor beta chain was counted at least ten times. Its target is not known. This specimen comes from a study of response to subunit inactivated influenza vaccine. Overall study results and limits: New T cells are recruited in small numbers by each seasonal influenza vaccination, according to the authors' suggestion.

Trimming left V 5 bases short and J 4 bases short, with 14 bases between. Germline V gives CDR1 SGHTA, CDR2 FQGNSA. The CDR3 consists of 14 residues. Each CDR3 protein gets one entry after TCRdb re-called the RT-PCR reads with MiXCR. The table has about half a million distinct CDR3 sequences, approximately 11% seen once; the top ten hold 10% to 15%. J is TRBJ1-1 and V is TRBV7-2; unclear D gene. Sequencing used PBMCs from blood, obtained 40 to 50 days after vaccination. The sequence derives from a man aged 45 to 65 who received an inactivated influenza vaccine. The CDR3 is CASSITVIVTEAFF. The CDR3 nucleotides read TGTGCCAGCAGCATAACGGTGATAGTCACTGAAGCTTTCTTT.